A selection of T cell receptor beta chains follows, all from one sample in a study of T cells in Graves' hyperthyroidism and ophthalmopathy. From the multiplex PCR reads, TCRdb called clonotypes with MiXCR, one entry per CDR3 protein. The sample records a few hundred thousand distinct CDR3 sequences, approximately 15% being singletons. The specimen was blood. The source is a woman between 25 and 40 years old with Graves' hyperthyroidism. Both conserved end residues are part of each CDR3.

j_call,v_call,cdr3_aa
TRBJ1-1,TRBV6-9,CASSYTPYRDRGPEAFF
TRBJ2-5,TRBV7-3,CASSLSGHRPETQYF
TRBJ1-2,TRBV24-1,CATTAPGRVSGYTF
TRBJ2-1,TRBV27,CASKQGAGEQFF
TRBJ1-4,TRBV28,CASSKTGWSEKLFF
TRBJ1-3,TRBV5-1,CASSPTAVSGNTIYF
TRBJ1-4,TRBV5-1,CASSLGTTQEKLFF
TRBJ2-7,TRBV6-1,CASSLRGGRTYEQYF
TRBJ2-7,TRBV15,CATSRAGSSYEQYF
TRBJ2-3,TRBV12-3/TRBV12-4,CASRARLAGDGRADTQYF
TRBJ2-5,TRBV24-1,CATSGQGAGETQYF
TRBJ2-1,TRBV15,CATSRAGTSGRNEQFF
TRBJ1-1,TRBV27,CASSKGTEAFF
TRBJ1-5,TRBV30,CAWSPSWGAEQPQHF
TRBJ2-3,TRBV20-1,CSASNSGRADTQYF
TRBJ2-1,TRBV30,CAWERTEHVWEQFF
TRBJ2-3,TRBV13,CASSSREDDLTDTQYF
TRBJ2-3,TRBV3-1,CASSPLAEGPDTQYF
TRBJ2-7,TRBV12-5,CASGSSGTSAYEQYF
TRBJ1-2,TRBV12-3/TRBV12-4,CASSWERVDYGCTF
TRBJ2-7,TRBV10-3,CAISESTGIAYEQYF
TRBJ2-1,TRBV20-1,CSARDYLNRNEQFF
TRBJ1-6,TRBV11-2,CASTRTGHKRNSPLHF
TRBJ1-4,TRBV6-1,CASSFPPGATNEKLFF
TRBJ2-1,TRBV7-9,CASSLGLAGTSYNEQFF
TRBJ1-1,TRBV2,CASSENRNTEAFF